What follows is one T cell receptor (beta chain) and its context. There are many counts of this clonotype. Its antigen is not yet known. Per-nucleotide qualities are absent, and no much larger clonotype sits a single base away. This sample is drawn from a study of T-cell reconstitution after alpha-beta-depleted transplantation in children listed by TCRdb under 2016. Notes on the research overall: The study quantitatively tracked T-cell immune reconstitution after TCRalphabeta/CD19-depleted allogeneic hematopoietic cell transplantation in children using TCR repertoire profiling.

Receptor amplification or capture employed PCR. Instrument on record: Illumina HiSeq 2500. TCR libraries were prepared with molecular barcoding, using unique molecular identifiers to normalize TCRbeta repertoire quantification. TCRdb applied fastp at Q25 and MiXCR to the public reads, then kept only in-frame beta chains. Rows are combined by CDR3 protein, so each entry shows the most common genes and DNA. In all, the sample holds 200,000 to 250,000 distinct CDR3 sequences, and roughly 9% of those were seen once. 5% to 7% of the sample goes to the ten largest clones. Sequencing used PBMCs from the stem cell graft donor, obtained from the stem cell graft. The TCR originated in a human donor who donated a stem cell graft to a child with acute lymphoblastic leukemia.

This receptor carries the CDR3 CSVVGAGDRSYEQYF. The DNA reads TGCAGCGTTGTGGGGGCGGGGGATCGGAGCTACGAGCAGTACTTC. This sequence uses TRBV29-1 and TRBJ2-7; the D segment could be TRBD2, given 7 matching bases. The CDR3, cysteine through phenylalanine, is 15 amino acids long. Only the CDR3 part of the read is kept: 45 bases, read in frame from the first base. The germline V gene provides CDR1 SQVTM and CDR2 ANQGSEA. V lost 4 bases and J lost 3 bases; the stretch between them is 19 bases long.